These 13 T cell receptor beta chains originate from one sample sequenced in a study of regulatory T cells in long-lasting Graves disease. According to the study, TCR beta libraries were built with iRepertoire HTBI primers and CDR3-region Arm-PCR. TCRdb recomputed calls from the multiplex PCR reads with MiXCR, one row per CDR3 protein. The repertoire includes about 450,000 distinct CDR3 sequences, 16% of them detected once, and around 11% sits in the top ten. The time point: newly diagnosed GD, antithyroid drugs for less than 3 months. The TCR library was made from RNA that had been extracted from PBMCs in TRIzol. The same data also contributed to another study, on T cells in Graves' hyperthyroidism and ophthalmopathy.

Sequencing used peripheral blood mononuclear cells (PBMCs), obtained at new diagnosis, from a patient treated with antithyroid drugs. Source of these receptors: a woman in her thirties with Graves disease.

This clonotype appeared many times. The chain employs TRBV5-6 and TRBJ2-7; 7 bases agree with TRBD1. Looked up from germline, CDR1 is SGHDT and CDR2 is YYEEEE. The CDR3 totals 16 residues. Trimming cost V 3 bases and J 6 bases; bases outside gene matches: 15. The CDR3 DNA reads TGTGCCAGCAGCTCCTATAACAAGGGGGCGGTGGGCGAGCAGTACTTC. It is translated as CASSSYNKGAVGEQYF.

The chain recombines TRBV19 with TRBJ1-5; 7 bases line up with TRBD1. The V segment lost 6 bases and the J segment 5 bases; nucleotides outside the gene matches: 4. The CDR3 is 13 amino acids. Looked up from germline, CDR1 is LNHDA and CDR2 is SQIVND (reference sequence). CDR3 nucleotides: TGTGCCAGTAGCGAGGACAGGCATCAGCCCCAGCATTTT. Translated, it gives CASSEDRHQPQHF.

In the case of this clonotype: A much larger clone sits a single nucleotide away, making a read error possible. The chain links TRBV2 to TRBJ1-3; D remains ambiguous. CDR3 size: 15 residues. Germline V CDR1 and CDR2: SNHLY, FYNNEI. Trimming took off 4 bases at V and 1 base at J, with 11 bases between the two ends. The CDR3 coding sequence is TGTGCCAGCAGTGTAGGAGGTCGGTCTGGAAACACCATATATTTT. This gives the protein CASSVGGRSGNTIYF.

This clonotype was counted only a few times. The rearrangement links TRBV5-1 to TRBJ2-7, with D perhaps matching TRBD2 (6 bases). The CDR3 runs to 14 residues. Trimming pared 6 bases from V and 3 bases from J, leaving 16 bases between. In germline, CDR1 is SGHRS, CDR2 YFSETQ. The CDR3, as DNA: TGCGCCAGCAAGGACTATCCGAGGGGCTACGAGCAGTACTTC. It codes for CASKDYPRGYEQYF.

The gene calls are TRBV20-1 and TRBJ2-2; D might be TRBD1 or TRBD2, each matching 5 bases. This CDR3 is 13 amino acids long. V lost 3 bases to trimming and J lost 4 bases, with 9 bases between them. The germline CDR1 and CDR2 sequences are DFQATT and SNEGSKA (reference sequence). The CDR3 DNA is TGCAGTGCTAGGTCAGGGACCACCGGGGAGCTGTTTTTT. Amino acids: CSARSGTTGELFF.

The V and J genes are TRBV29-1 and TRBJ1-1; no reliable D call. Germline CDR1 is SQVTM and CDR2 is ANQGSEA. The length of the CDR3 is 14 residues. Trimming shortened V by 5 bases and J by 0 bases, and 13 bases separated the two germline ends. The CDR3 is CSVSESLVNTEAFF. DNA for the CDR3: TGCAGCGTTTCTGAATCCCTGGTGAACACTGAAGCTTTCTTT.

This clonotype was recorded many times. The chain is built from TRBV19 and TRBJ1-1, with 8 bases lining up with TRBD1. The germline V gene has CDR1 LNHDA and CDR2 SQIVND (reference sequence). The CDR3 has 16 amino acids. V shed 3 bases and J 0 bases; nucleotides not matched to a gene: 6. The CDR3 loop is CASSMVSGGLNTEAFF. The DNA for the CDR3 is TGTGCCAGTAGTATGGTGTCAGGGGGCCTGAACACTGAAGCTTTCTTT.

This clonotype was seen repeatedly, ten times or more. The chain combines TRBV7-9 with TRBJ2-7; weak D call: TRBD1 (5 bases). Trimming removed 2 bases from V and 7 bases from J, with 15 bases in between. Germline V gene lookup returns CDR1 SEHNR and CDR2 FQNEAQ (reference sequence). CDR3 length: 14 residues. The CDR3 region is CASSLQGAEWEQYF. The CDR3 DNA reads as TGTGCCAGCAGCTTACAAGGGGCAGAGTGGGAGCAGTACTTC.

The chain is built from TRBV20-1 and TRBJ1-1; the D gene is possibly TRBD1 (5 bases). V lost 7 bases, J lost 1 base, and 13 bases lay in between. Germline V gene sequence: CDR1 DFQATT, CDR2 SNEGSKA (reference sequence). The CDR3 consists of 13 residues. CDR3: CSVGGVTNTEAFF. CDR3 sequence (DNA): TGCAGTGTTGGGGGGGTGACGAACACTGAAGCTTTCTTT.

This clonotype was found many times. The V gene is TRBV27, the J gene TRBJ2-7, with D maybe TRBD1 (6 bases). This CDR3 has 14 residues. V gave up 6 bases and J gave up 6 bases, with 18 bases separating them. Germline loops: CDR1 MNHEY, CDR2 SMNVEV (reference sequence). As DNA, the CDR3 is TGTGCCAGCAGAAAGGGTGGACAGACGGGCGAGCAGTACTTC. This codes for CASRKGGQTGEQYF.

This clonotype was counted at least ten times. The V and J genes are TRBV27 and TRBJ2-1; 8 bases match TRBD1. The CDR3 is made up of 15 amino acids. In germline, CDR1 is MNHEY, CDR2 SMNVEV (reference sequence). The V gene end was trimmed by 6 bases and the J gene end by 2 bases; junction bases not matched to a gene: 6. CDR3 amino acids: CASRTTGVAYNEQFF. CDR3 nucleotides: TGTGCCAGCAGAACGACAGGGGTGGCCTACAATGAGCAGTTCTTC.

This clonotype was detected ten times or more. The rearrangement uses TRBV11-2 and TRBJ2-1; D possibly matches TRBD1 or TRBD2 (5 bases each). The CDR3 extends over 15 amino acids. Germline assignment: CDR1 SGHAT and CDR2 FQNNGV. The V end was cut by 3 bases, the J end by 4 bases, with 13 bases between. The CDR3 sequence: CASSFVGELYNEQFF. The CDR3 coding sequence is TGTGCCAGCAGCTTCGTGGGGGAGCTGTACAATGAGCAGTTCTTC.

This clonotype was observed a handful of times. The chain combines TRBV27 with TRBJ2-7; 11 nucleotides align to TRBD1. The CDR3 sequence is 16 residues long. Germline V gene sequence: CDR1 MNHEY, CDR2 SMNVEV (reference sequence). With 5 bases clipped from V and 5 bases from J, the junction kept 11 bases outside the gene matches. CDR3 DNA sequence: TGTGCCAGCAGTCCCTCTGGGGGGGACAGGGGGAACGAGCAGTACTTC. Translating gives CASSPSGGDRGNEQYF.